The 11 T cell receptor beta chains given below trace back to one sample, sequenced in a study of CD8 T cells in ankylosing spondylitis (dated by TCRdb to about 2017). The library was produced with 5' RACE. Sequencing relied on an Illumina HiSeq 2500. The raw public data were reprocessed by TCRdb itself: fastp quality trimming at Q25, MiXCR clonotype calling, in-frame beta chains only. One record per CDR3 amino acid sequence lists the most common genes and DNA. This sample has 150,000 to 200,000 distinct CDR3 sequences in its table, and about 18% of those were observed once. Around 7.6% of the sample belongs to the ten largest clones. Sequencing was performed on blood, either unsorted or a sorted T cell fraction (not recorded which). These receptors originate from a male donor with ankylosing spondylitis or in good health (not recorded which).

This chain links TRBV6-6 with TRBJ1-1; D call uncertain. The CDR3 is 12 amino acids. The germline V and J ends were trimmed by 2 bases and 7 bases, with 8 bases remaining between them. Germline V gives CDR1 MNHNY, CDR2 SVGAGI (reference sequence). CDR3 in amino acids: CASSYGQLEAFF. The CDR3 coding sequence is TGTGCCAGCAGTTACGGGCAGCTTGAAGCTTTCTTT.

This clonotype was detected many times. The chain uses TRBV5-1 and TRBJ2-5, with 10 positions matching TRBD2. In germline, CDR1 is SGHRS, CDR2 YFSETQ. V was clipped by 4 bases and J by 4 bases; unmatched bases: 4. The CDR3 has 14 amino acids. In nucleotides, the CDR3 is TGCGCCAGCAGCGAAGGACTAGCGGTAGAGACCCAGTACTTC. Protein sequence: CASSEGLAVETQYF.

The DNA for the CDR3 is TGTGCCAGCAGCTCCCGCGGGGTGGTAACCTCCTACGAGCAGTACTTC. Translation: CASSSRGVVTSYEQYF. The rearrangement uses TRBV7-8 and TRBJ2-7, with D possibly matching TRBD2 (6 bases). Germline-derived CDR1 and CDR2 are SGHVS and FQNEAQ. The CDR3 is 16 residues long. The V end lost 4 bases, the J end lost 0 bases, and 16 bases lay between the germline ends.

This clonotype was counted ten times or more. The chain is built from TRBV10-3 and TRBJ2-1; D may be TRBD2 (5 bases). CDR1 and CDR2 from the germline V gene are ENHRY and SYGVKD. V was shortened by 5 bases and J by 7 bases, with 9 bases between the two germline ends. The CDR3 has 12 amino acids. CDR3: CAISTLANEQFF. As DNA, the CDR3 is TGTGCCATCAGTACGCTAGCAAATGAGCAGTTCTTC.

The chain combines TRBV7-7 with TRBJ2-6; TRBD1 agrees at 10 bases. After removal of 5 bases from V and 2 bases from J, the junction contained 3 bases not matched to a gene. The CDR3 spans 16 residues. Germline V CDR1 and CDR2: SSHAT, FNYEAQ (reference sequence). CDR3 sequence (DNA): TGTGCCAGCAGCACCGGGACAGGGGCTGGGGCCAACGTCCTGACTTTC. It yields the protein CASSTGTGAGANVLTF.

This chain joins TRBV5-1 and TRBJ2-2; 7 bases fit TRBD1. CDR1 is SGHRS and CDR2 is YFSETQ in the germline V gene. V was pared by 3 bases and J by 3 bases, with 11 bases of the junction left unmatched. The CDR3 is made up of 17 amino acids. The CDR3 DNA reads TGCGCCAGCAGCTCCCTAGTACAGGGGCGATACACCGGGGAGCTGTTTTTT. It encodes CASSSLVQGRYTGELFF.

The chain has TRBV5-6 and TRBJ2-1; 11 positions agree with TRBD2. V lost 4 bases, J lost 8 bases, and 11 bases stayed unmatched. Germline CDR1 is SGHDT and CDR2 is YYEEEE. The CDR3 consists of 16 residues. For the CDR3, the DNA is TGTGCCAGCAGCCCCCCTCCTAGCGGGAGGCCCGATGAGCAGTTCTTC. It codes for CASSPPPSGRPDEQFF.

The table lists this clonotype with a few counts. V and J are TRBV11-2 and TRBJ2-2; D unresolved. The germline V and J ends were trimmed by 2 bases and 0 bases, with 4 bases remaining between them. Per the germline V gene, CDR1 is SGHAT and CDR2 is FQNNGV. CDR3 length equals 14 residues. The CDR3 nucleotides read TGTGCCAGCAGCTTAAAGTCGAACACCGGGGAGCTGTTTTTT. Its protein is CASSLKSNTGELFF.

This clonotype was found a few times. The chain is built from TRBV25-1 and TRBJ2-6, with 10 nucleotides matching TRBD1. Germline V gene lookup returns CDR1 MGHDK and CDR2 SYGVNS. The ends lost 6 bases at V and 4 bases at J; junction bases unmatched: 15. CDR3 length equals 19 residues. DNA for the CDR3: TGTGCCAGCAGCCCCGGTTGGGGGACAGGGGTTGCCGGGGCCAACGTCCTGACTTTC. The encoded protein is CASSPGWGTGVAGANVLTF.

This clonotype appeared many times. The V gene is TRBV5-1, the J gene TRBJ2-1; 8 positions match TRBD2. Trimming cost V 4 bases and J 7 bases; bases outside gene matches: 22. The CDR3 is made up of 19 amino acids. The germline V gene encodes CDR1 SGHRS and CDR2 YFSETQ. This CDR3 is CASSPRPRLAGQSKNEQFF. The CDR3 DNA reads as TGCGCCAGCAGCCCGCGACCCCGCCTAGCGGGTCAGAGTAAGAATGAGCAGTTCTTC.

This clonotype was seen only a few times. The gene calls are TRBV5-5 and TRBJ1-5; TRBD1 aligns across 8 bases. The CDR3 length is 15 residues. V lost 5 bases, J lost 5 bases, and 9 bases stayed unmatched. Germline V lookup: CDR1 SGHKS, CDR2 YYEKEE (reference sequence). This chain's CDR3 is CASSIGGQGDQPQHF. CDR3 in DNA: TGTGCCAGCAGTATCGGCGGACAGGGTGATCAGCCCCAGCATTTT.